This T cell receptor (beta chain) was recorded in a study of T-cell reconstitution after alpha-beta-depleted transplantation in children. It was with unique molecular identifiers that the TCRbeta library was prepared. TCRdb reprocessed the PCR reads with MiXCR, giving one entry per CDR3 protein. Of fewer than 500,000 distinct CDR3 sequences in the sample, roughly two fifths were seen once. Per germline, CDR1 SNHLY and CDR2 FYNNEI. This CDR3 spans 17 amino acids. The J segment lost 7 bases and the V segment lost 3 bases, leaving 11 bases of the junction unmatched. A few counts support this clonotype. Its cognate antigen is unknown. The study's findings and limits: Newly produced T cells mostly accounted for T-cell counts and diversity one year post-transplant.

The V call is TRBV2, the J call TRBJ2-1; TRBD2 matches 11 bases. The receptor was isolated from a girl aged 2-15 years with aplastic anemia, due to receive a stem cell transplant. The sequencing here drew on PBMCs, taken before TCRalphabeta/CD19-depleted stem cell transplant. CDR3 in DNA: TGTGCCAGCAGTGAGTCAACTAGCGGGAGCGGGGGGAATGAGCAGTTCTTC. Amino acids: CASSESTSGSGGNEQFF.